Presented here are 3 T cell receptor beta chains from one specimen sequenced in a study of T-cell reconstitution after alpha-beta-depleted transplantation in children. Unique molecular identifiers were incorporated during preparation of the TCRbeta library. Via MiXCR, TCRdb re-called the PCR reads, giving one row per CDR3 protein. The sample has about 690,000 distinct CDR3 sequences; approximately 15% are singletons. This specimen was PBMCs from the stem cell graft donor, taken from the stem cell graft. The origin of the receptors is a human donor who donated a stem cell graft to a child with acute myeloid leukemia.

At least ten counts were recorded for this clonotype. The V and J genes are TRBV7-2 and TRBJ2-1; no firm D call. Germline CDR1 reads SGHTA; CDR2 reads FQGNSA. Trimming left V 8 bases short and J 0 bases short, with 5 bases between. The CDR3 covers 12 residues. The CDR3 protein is CASEDSYNEQFF. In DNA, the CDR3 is TGTGCCAGCGAGGACTCCTACAATGAGCAGTTCTTC.

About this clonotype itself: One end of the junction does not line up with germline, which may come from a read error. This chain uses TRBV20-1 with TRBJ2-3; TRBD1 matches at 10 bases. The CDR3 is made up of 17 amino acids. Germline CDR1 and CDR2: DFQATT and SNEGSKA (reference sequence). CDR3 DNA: TGCTGTGCTAGAGACCCAGGGACAGGGGTCTTTCCAGATACGCAGTATTTT. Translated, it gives CCARDPGTGVFPDTQYF.

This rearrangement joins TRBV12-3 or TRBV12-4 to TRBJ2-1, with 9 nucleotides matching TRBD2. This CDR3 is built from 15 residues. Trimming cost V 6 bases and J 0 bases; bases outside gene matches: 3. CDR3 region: CASRTSGSSYNEQFF. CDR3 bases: TGTGCCAGCAGGACTAGCGGCTCCTCCTACAATGAGCAGTTCTTC.